This T cell receptor beta chain is from a study of T-cell memory formation after mild COVID-19. This clonotype was recorded a few times. This CDR3 contains 14 residues. The trim removed 5 bases at V and 5 bases at J, leaving 8 bases unmatched. TCRdb used MiXCR to reprocess the 5' RACE reads, holding one entry per CDR3 protein. The sample includes under 250,000 distinct CDR3 sequences, 15% of them seen just once. The material sequenced was PBMCs or a T cell subset sorted from them (not recorded which). This chain links TRBV12-3 or TRBV12-4 with TRBJ1-2; 7 bases align to TRBD1. This TCR came from an adult woman who had mild COVID-19 (a few samples of this study predate the infection). Cell type and time point are not known. CDR3 sequence reads: CASSPGTAGYGYTF. Written as DNA, the CDR3 is TGTGCCAGCAGTCCTGGGACAGCCGGATATGGCTACACCTTC.